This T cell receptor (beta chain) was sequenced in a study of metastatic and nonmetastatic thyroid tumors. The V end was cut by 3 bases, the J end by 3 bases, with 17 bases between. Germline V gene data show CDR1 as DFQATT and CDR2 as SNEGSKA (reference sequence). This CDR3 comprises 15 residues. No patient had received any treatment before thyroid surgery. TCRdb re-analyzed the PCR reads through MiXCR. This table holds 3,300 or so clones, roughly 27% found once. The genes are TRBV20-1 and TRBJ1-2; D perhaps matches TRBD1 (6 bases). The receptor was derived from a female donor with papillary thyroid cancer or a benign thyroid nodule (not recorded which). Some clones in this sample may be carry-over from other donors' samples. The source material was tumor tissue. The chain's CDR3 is CSASGVGGRDYGYTF. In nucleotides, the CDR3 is TGCAGTGCTAGTGGAGTCGGGGGCAGGGACTATGGCTACACCTTC.